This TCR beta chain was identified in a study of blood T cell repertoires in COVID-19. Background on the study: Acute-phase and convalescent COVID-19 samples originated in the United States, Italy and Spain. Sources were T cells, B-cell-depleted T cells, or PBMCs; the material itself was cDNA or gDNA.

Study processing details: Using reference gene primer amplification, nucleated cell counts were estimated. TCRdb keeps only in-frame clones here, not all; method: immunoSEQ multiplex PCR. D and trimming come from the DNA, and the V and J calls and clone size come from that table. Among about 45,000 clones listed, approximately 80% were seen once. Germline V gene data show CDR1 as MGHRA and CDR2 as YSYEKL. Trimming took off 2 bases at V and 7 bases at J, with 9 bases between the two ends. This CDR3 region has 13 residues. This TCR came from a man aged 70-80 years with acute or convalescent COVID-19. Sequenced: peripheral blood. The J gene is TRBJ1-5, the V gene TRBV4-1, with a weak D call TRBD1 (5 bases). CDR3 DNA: TGCGCCAGCAGCCAACAGGGTGGGCAGCCCCAGCATTTT. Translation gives CASSQQGGQPQHF.